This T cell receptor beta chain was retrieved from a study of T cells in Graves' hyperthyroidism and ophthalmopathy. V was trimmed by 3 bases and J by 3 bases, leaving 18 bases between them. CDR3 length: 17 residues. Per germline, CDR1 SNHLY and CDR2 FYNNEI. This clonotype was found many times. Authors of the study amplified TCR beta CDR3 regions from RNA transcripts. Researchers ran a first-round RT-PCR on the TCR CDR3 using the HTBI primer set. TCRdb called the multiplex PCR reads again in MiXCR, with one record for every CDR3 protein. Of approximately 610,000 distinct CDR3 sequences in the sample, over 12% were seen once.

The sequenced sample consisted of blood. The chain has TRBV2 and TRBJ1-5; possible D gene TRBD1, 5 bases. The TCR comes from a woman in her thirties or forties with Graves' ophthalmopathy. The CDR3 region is CASSDGGTRIFNQPQHF. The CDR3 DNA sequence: TGTGCCAGCAGTGATGGAGGGACCCGTATCTTCAATCAGCCCCAGCATTTT. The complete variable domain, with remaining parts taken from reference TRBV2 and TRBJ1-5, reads EPEVTQTPSHQVTQMGQEVILRCVPISNHLYFYWYRQILGQKVEFLVSFYNNEISEKSEIFDDQFSVERPDGSNFTLKIRSTKLEDSAMYFCASSDGGTRIFNQPQHFGDGTRLSIL.